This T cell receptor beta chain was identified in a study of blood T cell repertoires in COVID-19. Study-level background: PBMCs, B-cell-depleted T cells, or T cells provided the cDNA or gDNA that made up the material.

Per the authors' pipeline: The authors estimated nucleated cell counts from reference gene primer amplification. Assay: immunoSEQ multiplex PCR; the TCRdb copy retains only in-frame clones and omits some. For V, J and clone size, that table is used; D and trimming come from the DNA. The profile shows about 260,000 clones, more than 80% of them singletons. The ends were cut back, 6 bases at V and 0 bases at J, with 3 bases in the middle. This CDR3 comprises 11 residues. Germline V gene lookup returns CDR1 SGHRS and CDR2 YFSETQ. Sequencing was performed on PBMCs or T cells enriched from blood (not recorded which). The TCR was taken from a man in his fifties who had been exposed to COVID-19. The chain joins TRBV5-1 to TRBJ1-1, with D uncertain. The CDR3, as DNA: TGCGCCAGCACTTTGAACACTGAAGCTTTCTTT. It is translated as CASTLNTEAFF.